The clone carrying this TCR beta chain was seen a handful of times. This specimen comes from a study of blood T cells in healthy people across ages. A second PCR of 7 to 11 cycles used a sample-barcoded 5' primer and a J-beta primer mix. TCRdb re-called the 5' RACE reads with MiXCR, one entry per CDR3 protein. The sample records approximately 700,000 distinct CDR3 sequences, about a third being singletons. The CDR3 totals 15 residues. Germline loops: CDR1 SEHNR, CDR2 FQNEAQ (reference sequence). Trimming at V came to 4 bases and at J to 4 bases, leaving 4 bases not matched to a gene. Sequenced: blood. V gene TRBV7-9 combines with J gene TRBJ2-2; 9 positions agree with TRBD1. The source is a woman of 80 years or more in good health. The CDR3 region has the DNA TGTGCCAGCAGCTCGGACAGGGGCTCCACCGGGGAGCTGTTTTTT. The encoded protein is CASSSDRGSTGELFF.